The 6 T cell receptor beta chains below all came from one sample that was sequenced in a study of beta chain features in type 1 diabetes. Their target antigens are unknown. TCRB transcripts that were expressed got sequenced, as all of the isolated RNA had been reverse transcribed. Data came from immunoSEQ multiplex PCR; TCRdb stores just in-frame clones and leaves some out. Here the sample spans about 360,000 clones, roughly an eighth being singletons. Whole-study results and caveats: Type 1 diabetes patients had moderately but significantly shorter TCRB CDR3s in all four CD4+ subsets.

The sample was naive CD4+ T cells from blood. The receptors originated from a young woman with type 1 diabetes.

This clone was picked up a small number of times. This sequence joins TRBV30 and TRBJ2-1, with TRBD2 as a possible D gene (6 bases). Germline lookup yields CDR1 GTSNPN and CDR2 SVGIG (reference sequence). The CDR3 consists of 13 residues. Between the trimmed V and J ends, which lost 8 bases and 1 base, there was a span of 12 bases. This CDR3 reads CARAGTSYNEQFF. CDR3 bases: TGTGCCCGCGCGGGGACTTCCTACAATGAGCAGTTCTTC. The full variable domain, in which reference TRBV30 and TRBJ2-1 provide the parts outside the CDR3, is SQTIHQWPATLVQPVGSPLSLECTVEGTSNPNLYWYRQAAGRGLQLLFYSVGIGQISSEVPQNLSASRPQDRQFILSSKKLLLSDSGFYLCARAGTSYNEQFFGPGTRLTVL.

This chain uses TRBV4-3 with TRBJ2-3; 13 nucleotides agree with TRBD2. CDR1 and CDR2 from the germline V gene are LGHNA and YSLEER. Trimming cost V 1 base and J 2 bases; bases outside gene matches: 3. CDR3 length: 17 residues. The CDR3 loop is CASSQGGLAGYTDTQYF. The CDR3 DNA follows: TGCGCCAGCAGCCAAGGGGGACTAGCGGGATACACAGATACGCAGTATTTT.

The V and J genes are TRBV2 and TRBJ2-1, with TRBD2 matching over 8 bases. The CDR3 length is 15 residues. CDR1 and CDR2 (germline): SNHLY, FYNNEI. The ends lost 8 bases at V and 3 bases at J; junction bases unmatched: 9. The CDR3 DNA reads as TGTGCCAGCTTAACCTTAGCGGGGCGCTACAATGAGCAGTTCTTC. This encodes CASLTLAGRYNEQFF.

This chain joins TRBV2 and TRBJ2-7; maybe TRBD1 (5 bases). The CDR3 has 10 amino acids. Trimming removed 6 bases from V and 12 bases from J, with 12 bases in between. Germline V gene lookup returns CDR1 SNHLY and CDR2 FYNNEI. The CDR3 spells CASRAGLLYF. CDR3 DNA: TGTGCCAGCAGGGCAGGGCTCTTGTACTTC.

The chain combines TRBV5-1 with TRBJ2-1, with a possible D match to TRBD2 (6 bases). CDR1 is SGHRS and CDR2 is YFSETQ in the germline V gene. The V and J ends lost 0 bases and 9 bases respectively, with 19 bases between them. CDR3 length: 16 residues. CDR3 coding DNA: TGCGCCAGCAGCTTGGGGGGGGTCTACGCCGGGTTTGAGCAGTTCTTC. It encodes CASSLGGVYAGFEQFF.

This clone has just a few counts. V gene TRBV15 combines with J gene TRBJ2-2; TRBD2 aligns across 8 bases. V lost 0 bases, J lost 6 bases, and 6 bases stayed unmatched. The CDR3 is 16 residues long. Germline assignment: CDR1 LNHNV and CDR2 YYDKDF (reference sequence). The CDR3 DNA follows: TGTGCCACCAGCAGAGATCCGGGGGGGCCGGCCGGGGAGCTGTTTTTT. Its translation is CATSRDPGGPAGELFF. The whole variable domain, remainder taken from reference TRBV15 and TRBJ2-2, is DAMVIQNPRYQVTQFGKPVTLSCSQTLNHNVMYWYQQKSSQAPKLLFHYYDKDFNNEADTPDNFQSRRPNTSFCFLDIRSPGLGDTAMYLCATSRDPGGPAGELFFGEGSRLTVL.